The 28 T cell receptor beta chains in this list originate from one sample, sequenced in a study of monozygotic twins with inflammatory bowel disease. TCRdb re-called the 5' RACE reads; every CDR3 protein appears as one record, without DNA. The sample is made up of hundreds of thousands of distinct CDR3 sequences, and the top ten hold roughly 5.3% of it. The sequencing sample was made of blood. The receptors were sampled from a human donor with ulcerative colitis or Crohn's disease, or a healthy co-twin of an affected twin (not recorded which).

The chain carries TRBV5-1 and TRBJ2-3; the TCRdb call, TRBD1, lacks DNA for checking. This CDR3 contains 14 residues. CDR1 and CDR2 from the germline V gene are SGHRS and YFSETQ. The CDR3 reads CASRGSGVTDTQYF.

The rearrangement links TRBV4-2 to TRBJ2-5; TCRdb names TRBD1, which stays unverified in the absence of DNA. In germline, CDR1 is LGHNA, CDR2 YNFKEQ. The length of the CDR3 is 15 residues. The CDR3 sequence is CASSQEGGRQETQYF.

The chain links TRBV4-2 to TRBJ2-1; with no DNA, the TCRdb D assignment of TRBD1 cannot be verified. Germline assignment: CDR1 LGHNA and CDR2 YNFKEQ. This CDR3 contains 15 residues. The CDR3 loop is CASSRPRTGDSEQFF.

The CDR3 reads CATSRATGQGLDEQYF. The chain combines TRBV15 with TRBJ2-7; TCRdb selects TRBD1, and the lack of DNA leaves this call unchecked. Germline V gene data show CDR1 as LNHNV and CDR2 as YYDKDF (reference sequence). CDR3 length: 16 amino acids.

The chain's CDR3 is CSASRQGELETQYF. The chain employs TRBV20-1 and TRBJ2-5; absent DNA, TCRdb's TRBD1 call cannot be checked. Germline CDR1 reads DFQATT; CDR2 reads SNEGSKA (reference sequence). This CDR3 is 14 amino acids long.

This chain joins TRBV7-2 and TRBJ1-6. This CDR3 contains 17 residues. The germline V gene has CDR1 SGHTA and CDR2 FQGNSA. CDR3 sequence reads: CASSLEGWWGRNSPLHF.

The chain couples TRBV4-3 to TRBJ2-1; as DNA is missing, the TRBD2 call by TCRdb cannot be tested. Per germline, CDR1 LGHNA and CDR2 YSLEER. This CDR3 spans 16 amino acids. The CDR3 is CASSQEVAAPYNEQFF.

CDR3 region: CASSSLDNYGYTF. The chain recombines TRBV7-2 with TRBJ1-2. There are 13 residues in the CDR3. Germline CDR1 reads SGHTA; CDR2 reads FQGNSA.

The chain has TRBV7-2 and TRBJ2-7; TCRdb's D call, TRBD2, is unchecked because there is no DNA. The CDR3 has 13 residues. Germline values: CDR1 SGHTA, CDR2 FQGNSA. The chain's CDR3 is CASSPSGGHEQYF. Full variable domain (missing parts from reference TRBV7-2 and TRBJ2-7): GAGVSQSPSNKVTEKGKDVELRCDPISGHTALYWYRQSLGQGLEFLIYFQGNSAPDKSGLPSDRFSAERTGGSVSTLTIQRTQQEDSAVYLCASSPSGGHEQYFGPGTRLTVT.

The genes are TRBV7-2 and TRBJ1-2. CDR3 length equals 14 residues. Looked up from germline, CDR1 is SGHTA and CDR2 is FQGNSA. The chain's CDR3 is CASSQRDSRRGYTF.

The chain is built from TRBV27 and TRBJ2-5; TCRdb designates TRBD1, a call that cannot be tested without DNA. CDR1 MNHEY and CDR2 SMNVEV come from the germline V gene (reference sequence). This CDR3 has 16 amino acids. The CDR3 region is CASSLLGGAKQETQYF.

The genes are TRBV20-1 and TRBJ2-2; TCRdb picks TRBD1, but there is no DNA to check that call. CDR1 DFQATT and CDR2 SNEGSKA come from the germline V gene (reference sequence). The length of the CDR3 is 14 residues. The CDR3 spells CSAAPSGITGELFF.

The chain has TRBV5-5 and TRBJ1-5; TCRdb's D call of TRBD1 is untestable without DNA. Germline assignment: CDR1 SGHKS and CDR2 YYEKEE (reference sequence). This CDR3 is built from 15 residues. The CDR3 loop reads CASTRGRDRVQPQHF.

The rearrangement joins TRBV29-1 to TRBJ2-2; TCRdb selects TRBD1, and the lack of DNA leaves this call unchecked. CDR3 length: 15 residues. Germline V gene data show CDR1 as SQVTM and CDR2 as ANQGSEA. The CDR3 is CSVVMGQAHTGELFF.

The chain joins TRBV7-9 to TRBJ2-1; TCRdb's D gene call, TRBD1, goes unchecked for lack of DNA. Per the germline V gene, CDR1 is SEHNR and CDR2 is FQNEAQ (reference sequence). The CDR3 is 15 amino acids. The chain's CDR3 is CASSPTGAPYNEQFF.

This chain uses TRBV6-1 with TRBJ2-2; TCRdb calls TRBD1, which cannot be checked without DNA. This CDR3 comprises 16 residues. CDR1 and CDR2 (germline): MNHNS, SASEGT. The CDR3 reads CASRLTGTANTGELFF.

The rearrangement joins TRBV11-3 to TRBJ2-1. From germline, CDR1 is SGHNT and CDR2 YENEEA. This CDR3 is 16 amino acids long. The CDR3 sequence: CASSLVGRSSYNEQFF.

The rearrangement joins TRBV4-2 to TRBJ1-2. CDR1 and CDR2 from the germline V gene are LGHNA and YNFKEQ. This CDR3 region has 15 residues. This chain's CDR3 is CASSQDASERYGYTF.

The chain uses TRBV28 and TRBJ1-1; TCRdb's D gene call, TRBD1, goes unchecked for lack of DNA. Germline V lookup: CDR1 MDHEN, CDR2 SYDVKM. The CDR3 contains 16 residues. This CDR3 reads CASSLGPLQGYTEAFF.

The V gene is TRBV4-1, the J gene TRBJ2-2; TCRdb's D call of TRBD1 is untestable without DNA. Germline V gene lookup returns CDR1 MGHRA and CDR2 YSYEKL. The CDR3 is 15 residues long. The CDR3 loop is CASSQEPSGAGELFF.

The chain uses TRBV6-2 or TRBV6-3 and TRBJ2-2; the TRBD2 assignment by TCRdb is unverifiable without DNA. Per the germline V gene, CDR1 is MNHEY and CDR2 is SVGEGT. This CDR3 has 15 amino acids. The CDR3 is CASSHPPGYTGELFF.

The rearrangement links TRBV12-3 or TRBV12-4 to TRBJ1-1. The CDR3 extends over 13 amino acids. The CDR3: CASSLLQNTEAFF.

CDR3: CASSQSGVTQYF. V usage is TRBV14 and J usage is TRBJ2-3; TCRdb's D gene call, TRBD1, goes unchecked for lack of DNA. From germline, CDR1 is SGHDN and CDR2 FVKESK. The CDR3 length is 12 residues.

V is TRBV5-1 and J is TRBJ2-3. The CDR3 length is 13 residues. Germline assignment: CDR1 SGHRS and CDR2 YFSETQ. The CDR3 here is CASRLSVTDTQYF. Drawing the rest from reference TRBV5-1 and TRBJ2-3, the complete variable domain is KAGVTQTPRYLIKTRGQQVTLSCSPISGHRSVSWYQQTPGQGLQFLFEYFSETQRNKGNFPGRFSGRQFSNSRSEMNVSTLELGDSALYLCASRLSVTDTQYFGPGTRLTVL.

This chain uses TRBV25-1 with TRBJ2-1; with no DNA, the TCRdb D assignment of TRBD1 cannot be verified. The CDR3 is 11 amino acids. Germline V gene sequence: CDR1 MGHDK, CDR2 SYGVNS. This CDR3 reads CASKKGDEQFF. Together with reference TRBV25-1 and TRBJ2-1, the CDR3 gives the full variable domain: EADIYQTPRYLVIGTGKKITLECSQTMGHDKMYWYQQDPGMELHLIHYSYGVNSTEKGDLSSESTVSRIRTEHFPLTLESARPSHTSQYLCASKKGDEQFFGPGTRLTVL.

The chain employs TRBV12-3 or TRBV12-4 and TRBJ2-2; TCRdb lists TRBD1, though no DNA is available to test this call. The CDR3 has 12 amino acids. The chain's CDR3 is CASSFRGGELFF.

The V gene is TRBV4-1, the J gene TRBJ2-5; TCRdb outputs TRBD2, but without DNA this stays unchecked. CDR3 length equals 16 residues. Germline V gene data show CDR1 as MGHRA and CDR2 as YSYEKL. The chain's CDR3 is CASSSRLAELQETQYF.

Here the CDR3 reads CASSLRLETGEQYF. The rearrangement uses TRBV7-8 and TRBJ2-7. Germline V lookup: CDR1 SGHVS, CDR2 FQNEAQ. This CDR3 contains 14 residues.